This record covers a single T cell receptor beta chain. The antigen is unknown. TCRdb redid the calling of the 5' RACE reads with MiXCR, one entry per CDR3 protein. The sample lists roughly 770,000 distinct CDR3 sequences, roughly 20% occurring once. The entry originates in a study of identical twins. The study's findings and limits: A lower insertion count was a feature of abundant cord blood beta clonotypes, with no such feature in memory repertoires.

Germline V CDR1 and CDR2: GTSNPN, SVGIG (reference sequence). The CDR3 spans 12 residues. With 1 base removed from V and 6 bases from J, the gap between germline ends came to 10 bases. These same data were also listed under a study on T cells expressing NK-cell markers. As that study records: The authors sequenced eight donors, of whom seven were HCMV-seropositive and one was seronegative. The same clonotypes also predominated in the CD3+CD56-NKG2C+ fraction of several donors.

The sequence was obtained from a young woman in good health. Material: PBMCs. J is TRBJ2-7 and V is TRBV30; D not resolved. The CDR3 here is CAWSAVKSEQYF. CDR3 nucleotides: TGTGCCTGGAGTGCCGTAAAGTCCGAGCAGTACTTC.